Listed here are 8 T cell receptor beta chains from one sample, sequenced in a study of T-cell memory formation after mild COVID-19. One entry per CDR3 protein results from TCRdb running MiXCR on the 5' RACE reads. The sample consists of hundreds of thousands of distinct CDR3 sequences, 15% to 20% of them appearing once. The material sequenced was PBMCs or a T cell subset sorted from them (not recorded which). These receptors came from a man aged 18 to 30 who had mild COVID-19 (a few samples of this study predate the infection). Cell type and time point are not known.

The chain employs TRBV27 and TRBJ1-1; possible D gene TRBD1, 5 bases. This CDR3 comprises 16 residues. The V end lost 0 bases, the J end lost 0 bases, and 11 bases lay between the germline ends. From germline, CDR1 is MNHEY and CDR2 SMNVEV (reference sequence). The CDR3 DNA reads TGTGCCAGCAGTTTATCACCGGGACCACTGAACACTGAAGCTTTCTTT. It yields the protein CASSLSPGPLNTEAFF.

This clonotype turned up a few times. V gene TRBV2 combines with J gene TRBJ1-5; D might be TRBD1 (5 bases). This CDR3 comprises 17 residues. Deletions cut 0 bases from V and 0 bases from J, with 12 bases between. Germline lookup yields CDR1 SNHLY and CDR2 FYNNEI. CDR3 nucleotides: TGTGCCAGCAGTGAAGCGCTTCGGGACCGTAGCAATCAGCCCCAGCATTTT. Its translation: CASSEALRDRSNQPQHF.

This clonotype was counted a few times. The rearrangement joins TRBV9 to TRBJ1-3, with D unclear. Trimming left V 0 bases short and J 0 bases short, with 10 bases between. The CDR3 is 16 amino acids. Germline values: CDR1 SGDLS, CDR2 YYNGEE. The CDR3, as DNA: TGTGCCAGCAGCGTAGATCCGGGCTTCTCTGGAAACACCATATATTTT. This translates into CASSVDPGFSGNTIYF.

V usage is TRBV6-9 and J usage is TRBJ1-1; D remains ambiguous. Germline V gives CDR1 MNHGY, CDR2 SVAAGI. This CDR3 contains 13 residues. V lost 0 bases and J 1 base, leaving 3 bases between the germline ends. The CDR3: CASSYSQNTEAFF. Here the CDR3 DNA reads TGTGCCAGCAGTTATTCTCAGAACACTGAAGCTTTCTTT.

The V call is TRBV12-3 or TRBV12-4, the J call TRBJ2-3; D might be TRBD1 or TRBD2, each matching 5 bases. V was trimmed by 5 bases and J by 0 bases, leaving 9 bases between them. The CDR3 length is 14 residues. The CDR3 coding sequence is TGTGCCAGCAGTCCCCGGGACAGCACAGATACGCAGTATTTT. Translated, it gives CASSPRDSTDTQYF.

This clonotype was counted between two and nine times. The chain couples TRBV4-1 to TRBJ2-3; 7 nucleotides agree with TRBD2. CDR3 length: 13 residues. CDR1 is MGHRA and CDR2 is YSYEKL in the germline V gene. Trimming took 6 bases from V and 9 from J; bases not matched to a gene: 9. As DNA, the CDR3 is TGCGCCAGCAGGGAGACGGGGGGTGGGACGCAGTATTTT. It translates to CASRETGGGTQYF.

This clonotype appeared a few times. This rearrangement joins TRBV7-9 to TRBJ1-3, with D unresolved. Germline CDR1 and CDR2: SEHNR and FQNEAQ (reference sequence). V gave up 4 bases and J gave up 8 bases, with 9 bases separating them. The CDR3 has 12 amino acids. This CDR3 reads CASSSRGDTIYF. In DNA, the CDR3 is TGTGCCAGCAGCTCCCGGGGAGACACCATATATTTT.

The V and J genes are TRBV4-1 and TRBJ1-1, with D uncertain. CDR1 is MGHRA, CDR2 YSYEKL, per germline. V was cut by 6 bases and J by 4 bases, with 12 bases left in between. The CDR3 runs to 13 residues. The CDR3 loop is CASRQYSGTEAFF. CDR3 in DNA: TGCGCCAGCAGACAGTACTCTGGCACTGAAGCTTTCTTT.